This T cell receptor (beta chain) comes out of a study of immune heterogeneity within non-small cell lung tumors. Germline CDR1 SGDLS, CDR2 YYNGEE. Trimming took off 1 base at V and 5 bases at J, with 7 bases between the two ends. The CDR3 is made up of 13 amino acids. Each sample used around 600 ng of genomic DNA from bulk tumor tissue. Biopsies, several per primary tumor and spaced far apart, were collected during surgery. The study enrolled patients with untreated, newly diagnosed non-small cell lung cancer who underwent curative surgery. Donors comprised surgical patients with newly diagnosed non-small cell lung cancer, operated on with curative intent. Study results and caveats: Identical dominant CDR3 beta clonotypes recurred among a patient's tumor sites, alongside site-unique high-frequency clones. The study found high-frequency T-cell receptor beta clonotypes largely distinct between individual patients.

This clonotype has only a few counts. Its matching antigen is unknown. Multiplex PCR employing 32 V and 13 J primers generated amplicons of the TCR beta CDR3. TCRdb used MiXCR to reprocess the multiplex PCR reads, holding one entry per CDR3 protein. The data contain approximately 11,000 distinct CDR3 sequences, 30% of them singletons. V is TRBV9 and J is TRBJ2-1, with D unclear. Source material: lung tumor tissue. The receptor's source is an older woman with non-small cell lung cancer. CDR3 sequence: CASSVPGHNEQFF. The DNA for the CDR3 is TGTGCCAGCAGCGTACCGGGCCACAATGAGCAGTTCTTC.